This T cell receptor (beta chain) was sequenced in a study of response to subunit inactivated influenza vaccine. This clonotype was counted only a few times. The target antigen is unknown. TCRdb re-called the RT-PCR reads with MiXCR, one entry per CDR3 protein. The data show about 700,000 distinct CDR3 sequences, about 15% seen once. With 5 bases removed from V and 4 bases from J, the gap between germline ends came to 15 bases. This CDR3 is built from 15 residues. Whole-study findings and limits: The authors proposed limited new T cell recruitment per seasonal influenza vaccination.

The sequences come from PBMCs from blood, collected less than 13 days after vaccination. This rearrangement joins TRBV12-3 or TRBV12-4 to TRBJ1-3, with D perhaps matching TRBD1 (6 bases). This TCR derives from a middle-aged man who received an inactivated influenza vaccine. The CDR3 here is CASSRGGGRGNTIYF. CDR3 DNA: TGTGCCAGCAGTCGCGGGGGGGGGCGAGGAAACACCATATATTTT.